The entry below describes one TCR beta chain. Its specificity is not known. CDR3 length: 14 amino acids. V lost 2 bases and J 5 bases, leaving 11 bases between the germline ends. CDR1 SGHRS and CDR2 YFSETQ come from the germline V gene. The use of a sample-barcoded 5' primer and a J-beta primer mix characterized a second PCR of roughly 6 to 11 cycles. TCRdb analysed the 5' RACE reads with MiXCR anew, one entry per CDR3 protein. Of around 800,000 distinct CDR3 sequences in the sample, about 42% are singletons; the top ten hold under 20%. Each donor was a healthy Caucasian individual from Russia, aged about 6 to 100. The sample comes from a study of blood T cells in healthy people across ages. Study observations and caveats: The diversity estimates, figures obtained from one million T cells, were considered underestimates. A strong correlation between TCR beta diversity and naive T cell percentage was seen.

Sequencing input: blood. The sequence was collected from a man aged 55 to 70 in good health. The V gene is TRBV5-1, the J gene TRBJ2-1, with D perhaps TRBD2 (6 bases). The CDR3 DNA is TGCGCCAGCAGCTTAGTCCGGGGGAACAATGAGCAGTTCTTC. The encoded protein is CASSLVRGNNEQFF.